The 20 T cell receptor beta chains given below trace back to one sample, sequenced in a study of cytomegalovirus exposure and HLA in healthy donors. Clones were read by immunoSEQ multiplex PCR, and TCRdb kept only the in-frame ones, dropping some. The sample carries some 54,000 clones, around nine tenths recorded once. Sequenced sample: PBMCs. These receptors came from a man aged 18 to 30 in good health and CMV-seronegative.

CDR3 in amino acids: CASSRTSGRAFNEQFF. The CDR3 DNA reads as TGTGCCAGCAGTAGGACTAGCGGGAGGGCCTTTAATGAGCAGTTCTTC. The chain carries TRBV27 and TRBJ2-1; TRBD2 matches at 15 bases. The CDR3 contains 16 residues. Losses at the gene ends were 5 bases for V and 7 bases for J; bases not matched to a gene: 6. Per the germline V gene, CDR1 is MNHEY and CDR2 is SMNVEV (reference sequence).

The V call is TRBV15, the J call TRBJ2-5, with a possible D match to TRBD2 (6 bases). The CDR3 totals 16 residues. In germline, CDR1 is LNHNV, CDR2 YYDKDF (reference sequence). V shed 0 bases and J shed 4 bases, with 15 bases lying between them. The CDR3 DNA reads TGTGCCACCAGCAGAGATCCGGACTATGGCGCAGAGACCCAGTACTTC. It encodes CATSRDPDYGAETQYF.

This chain uses TRBV10-3 with TRBJ1-1, with TRBD1 matching over 10 bases. This CDR3 contains 15 residues. Germline V gene data show CDR1 as ENHRY and CDR2 as SYGVKD. Unmatched junction bases numbered 5, after V lost 1 base and J lost 6 bases. CDR3: CAISEFGTGAAEAFF. CDR3 sequence (DNA): TGTGCCATCAGTGAGTTCGGGACAGGGGCCGCTGAAGCTTTCTTT.

This clone showed up just a few times. J is TRBJ2-1 and V is TRBV6-6; D remains ambiguous. The ends were cut back, 4 bases at V and 6 bases at J, with 16 bases in the middle. Germline CDR1 and CDR2: MNHNY and SVGAGI (reference sequence). The CDR3 is 15 amino acids. In DNA, the CDR3 is TGTGCCAGCAGTTCTATGATGCCCGGGTTCAATGAGCAGTTCTTC. Amino acid sequence: CASSSMMPGFNEQFF.

V and J are TRBV6-5 and TRBJ2-7; the match to TRBD1 covers 11 bases. CDR1 and CDR2 (germline): MNHEY, SVGAGI. The CDR3 sequence is 15 residues long. With 6 bases clipped from V and 1 base from J, the junction kept 5 bases outside the gene matches. The CDR3, as DNA: TGTGCCAGCAGGCTCGGGACAGGGGGGTCCTACGAGCAGTACTTC. This translates into CASRLGTGGSYEQYF.

The chain uses TRBV6-6 and TRBJ1-2, with TRBD1 as a possible D gene (6 bases). Per germline, CDR1 MNHNY and CDR2 SVGAGI (reference sequence). V was clipped by 8 bases and J by 2 bases, with 15 bases between them. The length of the CDR3 is 14 residues. The CDR3 DNA reads TGTGCCAGCCGACTACTACAGGGAAACTATGGCTACACCTTC. Translated: CASRLLQGNYGYTF.

This clone was observed once. The rearrangement joins TRBV6-5 to TRBJ1-2; D might be TRBD1 (6 bases). Deletions cut 4 bases from V and 6 bases from J, with 18 bases between. Per the germline V gene, CDR1 is MNHEY and CDR2 is SVGAGI. The CDR3 is 15 residues long. The CDR3 DNA sequence: TGTGCCAGCAGTTTCTGGGACACCGCCATTGATGGCTACACCTTC. Encoded protein: CASSFWDTAIDGYTF.

The V gene is TRBV28, the J gene TRBJ2-3, with 7 positions matching TRBD2. V shed 6 bases and J 8 bases; nucleotides not matched to a gene: 8. This CDR3 spans 13 amino acids. From germline, CDR1 is MDHEN and CDR2 SYDVKM. The CDR3, as DNA: TGTGCCAGCAGCCCCACCCTAGCGGCTACGCAGTATTTT. It translates to CASSPTLAATQYF.

As DNA, the CDR3 is TGTGCCTGGAGTGTATTAGCGGAGGGCTCTGGGGCCAACGTCCTGACTTTC. Amino acids: CAWSVLAEGSGANVLTF. The gene calls are TRBV30 and TRBJ2-6, with D tentatively TRBD2 (6 bases). Germline CDR1 GTSNPN, CDR2 SVGIG (reference sequence). V was clipped by 0 bases and J by 0 bases, with 12 bases between them. This CDR3 is 17 amino acids long.

The chain couples TRBV9 to TRBJ1-5, with D perhaps TRBD1 (5 bases). The V gene lost 0 bases and the J gene lost 5 bases, with 15 bases spanning the gap. Germline assignment: CDR1 SGDLS and CDR2 YYNGEE. The CDR3 spans 16 residues. The CDR3 reads CASSVGRVKVHQPQHF. The CDR3 bases are TGTGCCAGCAGCGTAGGCAGGGTCAAGGTGCATCAGCCCCAGCATTTT.

The chain is built from TRBV27 and TRBJ2-1; a possible D gene is TRBD2 (5 bases). Trimming removed 6 bases from V and 3 bases from J, with 21 bases in between. CDR3 length: 17 residues. Germline V lookup: CDR1 MNHEY, CDR2 SMNVEV (reference sequence). The CDR3 sequence: CASRGLMTGIFYNEQFF. DNA for the CDR3: TGTGCCAGCAGGGGCTTGATGACGGGGATATTCTACAATGAGCAGTTCTTC.

The V gene is TRBV7-2, the J gene TRBJ2-2; 8 bases map to TRBD2. This CDR3 contains 17 residues. With V trimmed by 1 base and J by 5 bases, 9 bases remained unmatched. Germline CDR1 reads SGHTA; CDR2 reads FQGNSA. Written as DNA, the CDR3 is TGTGCCAGCAGCTTAGTGGGGACTAGTTATATTACCGGGGAGCTGTTTTTT. Protein sequence: CASSLVGTSYITGELFF.

The chain recombines TRBV6-1 with TRBJ1-5; 7 positions match TRBD1. Germline CDR1 reads MNHNS; CDR2 reads SASEGT. CDR3 length equals 14 residues. Losses at the gene ends were 6 bases for V and 1 base for J; bases not matched to a gene: 3. The CDR3 here is CASRQGYSNQPQHF. In DNA form, the CDR3 reads TGTGCCAGCAGACAGGGGTACAGCAATCAGCCCCAGCATTTT.

Of note for this clone: This same CDR3 is encoded by further DNA sequences in the sample. This chain uses TRBV9 with TRBJ2-1, with 7 bases identical to TRBD2. CDR1 and CDR2 from the germline V gene are SGDLS and YYNGEE. The CDR3 runs to 15 residues. V lost 5 bases and J lost 0; bases outside the gene matches: 5. This chain's CDR3 is CASRASGSSYNEQFF. CDR3 DNA sequence: TGTGCCAGCAGGGCTAGCGGCAGCTCCTACAATGAGCAGTTCTTC. The full variable domain, completed using reference TRBV9 and TRBJ2-1, is DSGVTQTPKHLITATGQRVTLRCSPRSGDLSVYWYQQSLDQGLQFLIQYYNGEERAKGNILERFSAQQFPDLHSELNLSSLELGDSALYFCASRASGSSYNEQFFGPGTRLTVL.

The chain couples TRBV6-5 to TRBJ1-2; D is unclear. CDR1 and CDR2 from the germline V gene are MNHEY and SVGAGI. The length of the CDR3 is 13 residues. V lost 5 bases to trimming and J lost 8 bases, with 15 bases between them. The CDR3 loop reads CASSISGLRGYTF. CDR3 nucleotides: TGTGCCAGCAGTATCAGCGGGCTCCGAGGCTACACCTTC.

This clone was picked up a small number of times. The gene calls are TRBV5-1 and TRBJ1-2; 8 bases line up with TRBD1. The CDR3 spans 16 residues. Trimming at V came to 4 bases and at J to 2 bases, leaving 10 bases not matched to a gene. Germline CDR1 SGHRS, CDR2 YFSETQ. This CDR3 is CASSELNRGGNYGYTF. The CDR3 bases are TGCGCCAGCAGCGAGCTAAACAGGGGGGGAAACTATGGCTACACCTTC. Based on the CDR3 plus reference TRBV5-1 and TRBJ1-2, the full variable domain is KAGVTQTPRYLIKTRGQQVTLSCSPISGHRSVSWYQQTPGQGLQFLFEYFSETQRNKGNFPGRFSGRQFSNSRSEMNVSTLELGDSALYLCASSELNRGGNYGYTFGSGTRLTVV.

This clone appeared once. This sequence joins TRBV2 and TRBJ2-3; 10 nucleotides match TRBD2. The CDR3 extends over 17 amino acids. Per the germline V gene, CDR1 is SNHLY and CDR2 is FYNNEI. V was clipped by 6 bases and J by 0 bases; unmatched bases: 9. This CDR3 is CASSLQSSGGSTDTQYF. The CDR3 nucleotides are TGTGCCAGCAGCCTTCAATCTAGCGGGGGTAGCACAGATACGCAGTATTTT.

The V call is TRBV2, the J call TRBJ1-1, with 7 positions matching TRBD1. The CDR3 is made up of 15 amino acids. Germline CDR1 reads SNHLY; CDR2 reads FYNNEI. V was pared by 6 bases and J by 1 base, with 8 bases of the junction left unmatched. The CDR3: CASSRDRGENTEAFF. The CDR3 nucleotides read TGTGCCAGCAGCCGGGACAGAGGAGAGAACACTGAAGCTTTCTTT.

This rearrangement joins TRBV6-5 to TRBJ2-2, with 11 bases identical to TRBD2. V was pared by 2 bases and J by 5 bases, with 4 bases of the junction left unmatched. Germline CDR1 is MNHEY and CDR2 is SVGAGI. The CDR3 spans 16 residues. The CDR3 is CASSYLGLADTGELFF. CDR3 DNA: TGTGCCAGCAGTTACCTGGGACTAGCGGATACCGGGGAGCTGTTTTTT.

J is TRBJ2-7 and V is TRBV5-1; D is unclear. Germline V CDR1 and CDR2: SGHRS, YFSETQ. The CDR3 contains 13 residues. The germline V and J ends were trimmed by 7 bases and 4 bases, with 15 bases remaining between them. The CDR3 DNA sequence: TGCGCCAGCCAAGACATCGATGGGTACGAGCAGTACTTC. Translating it yields CASQDIDGYEQYF.